Below are 5 T cell receptor beta chains sequenced from a single sample in a study of CD8 T cell repertoires and HIV-1 epitope variants (dated by TCRdb to 2019 to 2021). Libraries were made using the immunoSEQ multiplex PCR assay. TCRdb limited this immuneACCESS table to in-frame rearrangements with V and J called. A share of clones is missing; checked studies link under half to unresolved V genes, and the rest is unexplained. The sample data list about 5,900 clones, and 67% of these were observed just once. Roughly 42% of the sample rests with the top ten. No cognate antigen is known for these TCRs. The sequencing sample was made of cultured CD8+ T cells derived from PBMCs. The receptors were sampled from a male donor with HIV.

This clone was picked up a small number of times. This chain connects TRBV7-8 to TRBJ2-1; 8 bases align to TRBD2. Germline values: CDR1 SGHVS, CDR2 FQNEAQ. This CDR3 has 15 residues. The ends lost 4 bases at V and 4 bases at J; junction bases unmatched: 6. CDR3 nucleotides: TGTGCCAGCAGCTCGACTAGCGTAGTATACAATGAGCAGTTCTTC. Protein product: CASSSTSVVYNEQFF.

The chain couples TRBV7-2 to TRBJ1-1; no firm D call. The V end lost 3 bases, the J end lost 6 bases, and 8 bases lay between the germline ends. This CDR3 is built from 12 residues. Germline V gives CDR1 SGHTA, CDR2 FQGNSA. The CDR3 coding sequence is TGTGCCAGCAGCTTGGGTAACCCTGAAGCTTTCTTT. Amino acids: CASSLGNPEAFF.

This chain connects TRBV28 to TRBJ2-3; TRBD1 matches 11 bases. CDR3 size: 15 residues. J lost 3 bases, V lost 7 bases, and 6 bases had no gene match. CDR1 MDHEN and CDR2 SYDVKM come from the germline V gene. DNA for the CDR3: TGTGCCAGCACCCCTTGGGACAGGGGGACAGATACGCAGTATTTT. Its protein is CASTPWDRGTDTQYF.

The V call is TRBV6-1, the J call TRBJ2-7; 9 nucleotides match TRBD1. Trimming cost V 0 bases and J 4 bases; bases outside gene matches: 4. CDR3 size: 15 residues. Germline loops: CDR1 MNHNS, CDR2 SASEGT. CDR3 region: CASSEAPGQGYEQYF. Here the CDR3 DNA reads TGTGCCAGCAGTGAAGCCCCGGGACAGGGTTACGAGCAGTACTTC.

The chain employs TRBV28 and TRBJ2-5; 7 bases are a match to TRBD1. The J call may be faulty, since TRBJ2-7 better matches the DNA end. The CDR3 extends over 14 amino acids. Per germline, CDR1 MDHEN and CDR2 SYDVKM. CDR3 residues: CASSLRQGAYEQYF. CDR3 nucleotide sequence: TGTGCCAGCAGTTTACGGCAGGGGGCCTACGAGCAGTACTTC.